The 27 T cell receptor beta chains reported below all come from one sample, sequenced in a study of human CD8 memory T cell subsets. Scientists made TCR beta libraries using UMI-labeled 5' RACE. Reprocessing the 5' RACE reads, TCRdb reports a single entry for every CDR3 protein and omits DNA. In all, the sample yields roughly 3,000 distinct CDR3 sequences. Sequenced: CD8+ T cells from PBMCs. Source of these receptors: a human donor in good health.

The chain carries TRBV20-1 and TRBJ1-1; the D call from TCRdb, TRBD1, cannot be confirmed without DNA. This CDR3 has 15 amino acids. CDR1 is DFQATT and CDR2 is SNEGSKA in the germline V gene (reference sequence). CDR3 protein: CSARETGSGNTEAFF.

This clonotype is classed as medium-sized by frequency. The rearrangement uses TRBV7-2 and TRBJ2-1. Germline V gives CDR1 SGHTA, CDR2 FQGNSA. The CDR3 is 16 amino acids. The CDR3 is CASSYIWVEANNEQFF. The full variable domain, completed using reference TRBV7-2 and TRBJ2-1, is GAGVSQSPSNKVTEKGKDVELRCDPISGHTALYWYRQSLGQGLEFLIYFQGNSAPDKSGLPSDRFSAERTGGSVSTLTIQRTQQEDSAVYLCASSYIWVEANNEQFFGPGTRLTVL.

The V call is TRBV5-4, the J call TRBJ1-3; TCRdb selects TRBD1, and the lack of DNA leaves this call unchecked. The CDR3 extends over 14 amino acids. Per germline, CDR1 SGHNT and CDR2 YYREEE (reference sequence). CDR3 loop: CASSTSGSGNTIYF.

This clonotype registers medium-sized by frequency. V is TRBV5-1 and J is TRBJ2-7; no DNA is available, so the TRBD1 call from TCRdb remains unchecked. CDR1 SGHRS and CDR2 YFSETQ come from the germline V gene. CDR3 length: 14 residues. This chain's CDR3 is CASSLEDRVHEQYF.

This clonotype counts as medium-sized by frequency. The V gene is TRBV29-1, the J gene TRBJ1-1. Germline V gene sequence: CDR1 SQVTM, CDR2 ANQGSEA. The CDR3 runs 12 residues. The CDR3 sequence: CSVVQLNTEAFF. Variable domain in full (rest from reference TRBV29-1 and TRBJ1-1): SAVISQKPSRDICQRGTSLTIQCQVDSQVTMMFWYRQQPGQSLTLIATANQGSEATYESGFVIDKFPISRPNLTFSTLTVSNMSPEDSSIYLCSVVQLNTEAFFGQGTRLTVV.

The chain joins TRBV20-1 to TRBJ1-1; TCRdb's D call of TRBD1 is untestable without DNA. Germline values: CDR1 DFQATT, CDR2 SNEGSKA (reference sequence). CDR3 length: 15 amino acids. The CDR3 sequence is CSAAWPGADSTEAFF.

The chain uses TRBV7-9 and TRBJ2-7; there is no DNA to check the TCRdb D call of TRBD2. Germline values: CDR1 SEHNR, CDR2 FQNEAQ (reference sequence). CDR3 size: 13 residues. CDR3 in amino acids: CASKLAGAYEQYF.

The V call is TRBV7-7, the J call TRBJ2-5. Germline-derived CDR1 and CDR2 are SSHAT and FNYEAQ (reference sequence). The CDR3 has 14 amino acids. The CDR3: CASSLVISAGTQYF.

This clonotype is deemed medium-sized by its frequency. This chain uses TRBV14 with TRBJ2-7. Per germline, CDR1 SGHDN and CDR2 FVKESK. This CDR3 spans 13 amino acids. The CDR3 reads CASSQSEANEQYF.

V is TRBV19 and J is TRBJ2-3. The CDR3 runs 12 residues. Germline V CDR1 and CDR2: LNHDA, SQIVND (reference sequence). The CDR3 reads CASSPNYHTQYF. Full variable domain (outside the CDR3, taken from reference TRBV19 and TRBJ2-3): DGGITQSPKYLFRKEGQNVTLSCEQNLNHDAMYWYRQDPGQGLRLIYYSQIVNDFQKGDIAEGYSVSREKKESFPLTVTSAQKNPTAFYLCASSPNYHTQYFGPGTRLTVL.

The J gene is TRBJ2-1, the V gene TRBV27; TCRdb selects TRBD2, and the lack of DNA leaves this call unchecked. From germline, CDR1 is MNHEY and CDR2 SMNVEV (reference sequence). There are 16 residues in the CDR3. CDR3 residues: CASSPSLAGGSNEQFF.

This clonotype shows up as medium-sized by frequency. The J gene is TRBJ2-7, the V gene TRBV19; the TRBD1 assignment by TCRdb is unverifiable without DNA. The CDR3 spans 14 residues. In germline, CDR1 is LNHDA, CDR2 SQIVND (reference sequence). Here the CDR3 reads CASSFSGTGTEQYF.

This clonotype is labeled medium-sized (0.01 to 0.1%) based on frequency. The genes are TRBV2 and TRBJ2-3; TCRdb reports TRBD2, a call that lacks DNA to check it against. The CDR3 has 14 amino acids. Germline V gene sequence: CDR1 SNHLY, CDR2 FYNNEI. The CDR3 protein is CASGETSSADTQYF.

Judged by frequency, this clonotype is medium-sized. The V and J genes are TRBV6-4 and TRBJ2-2; TCRdb lists TRBD1, though no DNA is available to test this call. The CDR3 loop spans 16 amino acids. Germline loops: CDR1 MRHNA, CDR2 SNTAGT. The CDR3: CASSDTWGQDTGELFF.

CDR3: CATSRDRGAGSTGELFF. The chain has TRBV15 and TRBJ2-2; checking the TCRdb D call of TRBD2 is not possible without DNA. In germline, CDR1 is LNHNV, CDR2 YYDKDF (reference sequence). This CDR3 spans 17 amino acids.

This clonotype is identified as medium-sized from frequency. The V and J genes are TRBV3-1 and TRBJ2-2; the D gene TCRdb calls, TRBD1, cannot be checked with no DNA. CDR1 is LGHDT and CDR2 is YNNKEL in the germline V gene (reference sequence). This CDR3 is built from 15 residues. The CDR3 is CASSPGTTNTGELFF.

Frequency places this clonotype as large. The CDR3: CSAHKAMNTEAFF. This rearrangement joins TRBV29-1 to TRBJ1-1. The CDR3 length is 13 residues. The V gene's germline CDR1 is SQVTM and CDR2 ANQGSEA.

In terms of frequency, this clonotype is large. This sequence joins TRBV20-1 and TRBJ2-3; the TCRdb call, TRBD1, lacks DNA for checking. CDR1 is DFQATT, CDR2 SNEGSKA, per germline (reference sequence). This CDR3 has 19 residues. CDR3 sequence reads: CSATFGFKWGGSPSDTQYF.

The chain employs TRBV27 and TRBJ2-5; with no DNA, the TCRdb D assignment of TRBD2 cannot be verified. Germline V gene data show CDR1 as MNHEY and CDR2 as SMNVEV (reference sequence). This CDR3 region has 18 residues. CDR3 protein: CASSEGKGLRVGQETQYF.

The chain has TRBV27 and TRBJ1-5. CDR3 size: 13 residues. The V gene's germline CDR1 is MNHEY and CDR2 SMNVEV (reference sequence). The CDR3 loop reads CASSWRSNQPQHF.

This clonotype is labeled medium-sized (0.01 to 0.1%) based on frequency. The V call is TRBV23-1, the J call TRBJ1-2. TRBV23-1 is an ORF, and what it does is uncertain. CDR3 size: 12 residues. CDR3 sequence reads: CASSQPTYGYTF.

This clonotype shows up as medium-sized by frequency. The rearrangement uses TRBV9 and TRBJ1-3. Per the germline V gene, CDR1 is SGDLS and CDR2 is YYNGEE. CDR3 length: 15 amino acids. The CDR3 loop reads CASSVAKGSGNTIYF.

Frequency places this clonotype as medium-sized. V gene TRBV19 combines with J gene TRBJ1-1; TCRdb calls TRBD1, which cannot be checked without DNA. CDR3 length equals 15 residues. Germline V gene sequence: CDR1 LNHDA, CDR2 SQIVND (reference sequence). CDR3 sequence: CASIEGFPVNTEAFF.

J is TRBJ2-7 and V is TRBV5-1; the D gene TCRdb calls, TRBD1, cannot be checked with no DNA. The CDR3 runs 17 residues. Germline CDR1 and CDR2: SGHRS and YFSETQ. This CDR3 reads CASSLDGIDNFSDEQYF.

This CDR3 is CASSLMATGANVLTF. This chain uses TRBV5-1 with TRBJ2-6. This CDR3 is 15 amino acids long. Germline lookup yields CDR1 SGHRS and CDR2 YFSETQ.

This clonotype ranks as medium-sized in terms of frequency. The chain has TRBV6-6 and TRBJ2-2; TCRdb reports TRBD1, a call that lacks DNA to check it against. Per germline, CDR1 MNHNY and CDR2 SVGAGI (reference sequence). This CDR3 contains 15 residues. The CDR3 here is CASKTGTGESGELFF.

The CDR3 loop reads CAWSGAGDGYTF. This chain joins TRBV30 and TRBJ1-2. This CDR3 spans 12 amino acids. CDR1 is GTSNPN, CDR2 SVGIG, per germline (reference sequence). Complete variable domain (other parts from reference TRBV30 and TRBJ1-2): SQTIHQWPATLVQPVGSPLSLECTVEGTSNPNLYWYRQAAGRGLQLLFYSVGIGQISSEVPQNLSASRPQDRQFILSSKKLLLSDSGFYLCAWSGAGDGYTFGSGTRLTVV.